What follows describes a single T cell receptor (beta chain). What it binds is unknown. Assay: immunoSEQ multiplex PCR; the TCRdb copy retains only in-frame clones and omits some. The sample carries roughly 40,000 clones, around 90% recorded once. These data come from a study of graft-versus-host responses after intestinal transplantation. Study in general: Recipients were given multivisceral, liver-intestinal, or isolated intestinal transplants. For two to four years after anti-thymocyte globulin induction, all recipients took tacrolimus and steroids.

Study-wide findings and caveats: Graft-donor T cell macrochimerism in patients accompanied high graft-versus-host to host-versus-graft clonal ratios in allografts. Researchers found GvH clones in recipient marrow, and some showed up first in ileum or blood.

Germline assignment: CDR1 MNHEY and CDR2 SMNVEV (reference sequence). V dropped 5 bases and J dropped 4 bases, with 19 bases sitting between them. This CDR3 contains 16 residues. This TCR was sampled from a human patient who received an intestinal transplant, so some T cells may come from the graft donor. The V and J genes are TRBV27 and TRBJ2-3; tentatively, D is TRBD2 (6 bases). Sequencing was performed on PBMCs, taken 524 days after transplant. CDR3 sequence: CASSPLNGRDADTQYF. For the CDR3, the DNA is TGTGCCAGCAGTCCCCTGAACGGGAGAGACGCAGATACGCAGTATTTT.